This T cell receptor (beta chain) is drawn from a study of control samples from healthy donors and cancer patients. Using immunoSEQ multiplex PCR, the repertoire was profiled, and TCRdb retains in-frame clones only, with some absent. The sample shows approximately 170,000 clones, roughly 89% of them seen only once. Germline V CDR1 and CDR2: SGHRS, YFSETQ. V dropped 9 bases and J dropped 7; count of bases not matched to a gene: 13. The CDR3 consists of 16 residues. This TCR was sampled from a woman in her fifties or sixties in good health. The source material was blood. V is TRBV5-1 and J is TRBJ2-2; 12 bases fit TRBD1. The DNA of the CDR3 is TGCGCCACCGGACCCGGGACAGGGGGCTTCATCGGGGAGCTGTTTTTT. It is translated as CATGPGTGGFIGELFF. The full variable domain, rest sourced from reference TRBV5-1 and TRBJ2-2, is KAGVTQTPRYLIKTRGQQVTLSCSPISGHRSVSWYQQTPGQGLQFLFEYFSETQRNKGNFPGRFSGRQFSNSRSEMNVSTLELGDSALYLCATGPGTGGFIGELFFGEGSRLTVL.